A single sample is the source of the 11 T cell receptor beta chains below, sequenced in a study of T cells in women clearing cervical HPV infection. Only in-frame clones appear in the TCRdb table, and some are missing; sequencing was by immunoSEQ multiplex PCR. Here the sample table reports over 30,000 clones. The sequenced material came from blood buffy coat. The receptors stem from a woman between 18 and 69 years old with a cervical HPV16 infection that either progressed to CIN3+ or cleared (not recorded which).

Concerning this clone itself: The read finishes 3 residues shy of the CDR3 end, and the germline J gene is used to complete it. This sequence joins TRBV5-6 and TRBJ1-2, with TRBD1 identical over 8 bases. CDR3 length equals 15 residues. The germline V gene has CDR1 SGHDT and CDR2 YYEEEE. The CDR3 bases that were read are TGTGCCAGCAGCCCCACTACCGACAGGGGAAAAGGC. Translation: CASSPTTDRGKG. The full CDR3 reads CASSPTTDRGKGYTF. The full variable domain, its missing parts supplied by reference TRBV5-6 and TRBJ1-2, is DAGVTQSPTHLIKTRGQQVTLRCSPKSGHDTVSWYQQALGQGPQFIFQYYEEEERQRGNFPDRFSGHQFPNYSSELNVNALLLGDSALYLCASSPTTDRGKGYTFGSGTRLTVV.

As regards this clone: With the read ending 3 residues before the CDR3 end, the germline J gene is used to fill in that end. The V call is TRBV6-1, the J call TRBJ1-2; D may be TRBD1 (6 bases). Germline CDR1 is MNHNS and CDR2 is SASEGT. This CDR3 contains 15 residues. The CDR3 sequence: CASSGDNRLGNIYTF. The DNA read from the CDR3 is TGTGCCAGCAGTGGGGACAACCGACTCGGAAACATC.

About this clone itself: The missing CDR3 end, 3 residues past where the read stops, is filled in from the germline J gene. The genes are TRBV20-1 and TRBJ2-7; 8 bases agree with TRBD1. The J segment lost 4 bases and the V segment lost 6 bases, leaving 8 bases of the junction unmatched. Germline V gene sequence: CDR1 DFQATT, CDR2 SNEGSKA (reference sequence). CDR3 length: 13 amino acids. The sequenced part of the CDR3 DNA is TGCAGTGCGAGTAGACAGGGGCAGTACGAG. This codes for CSASRQGQYE. In full, the CDR3 reads CSASRQGQYEQYF.

With respect to this clone: The read ends 3 residues shy of where the CDR3 ends; the end is completed using the germline J gene. The chain links TRBV10-3 to TRBJ2-7; 10 nucleotides agree with TRBD1. Germline CDR1 is ENHRY and CDR2 is SYGVKD. V shed 6 bases and J 2 bases; nucleotides not matched to a gene: 4. The CDR3 length is 14 residues. CDR3 sequence reads: CAISPGTGAYEQYF. The sequenced CDR3 bases are TGTGCCATCAGCCCCGGGACAGGGGCCTACGAG.

As concerns this clone: From the germline J gene comes the end of the CDR3, since the read stops 3 residues before it. The J gene is TRBJ1-4, the V gene TRBV4-1, with TRBD1 identical over 8 bases. With 7 bases clipped from V and 8 bases from J, the junction kept 15 bases outside the gene matches. This CDR3 is built from 16 residues. Germline CDR1 reads MGHRA; CDR2 reads YSYEKL. The CDR3 protein is CASTRGDRRLGEKLFF. Partial CDR3 DNA: TGCGCCAGCACGCGCGGGGACAGGAGGCTTGGAGAAAAA.

Comment on this clone: The CDR3 end falls 3 residues outside the read, so it is completed with the germline J gene. The chain joins TRBV5-1 to TRBJ2-5; 7 bases are a match to TRBD1. The CDR3 loop spans 15 amino acids. The germline gives CDR1 SGHRS, CDR2 YFSETQ. V was pared by 2 bases and J by 6 bases, with 10 bases of the junction left unmatched. CDR3 in amino acids: CASSLRQGDGQTQYF. The DNA read from the CDR3 is TGCGCCAGCAGCTTAAGACAGGGAGACGGACAGACC.

As to this clone: The CDR3 goes on 3 residues after the read ends, and that part is filled in from the germline J gene. This rearrangement joins TRBV5-1 to TRBJ2-1, with 7 bases identical to TRBD1. V lost 4 bases to trimming and J lost 0 bases; unmatched junction nucleotides: 4. The CDR3 contains 15 residues. Germline values: CDR1 SGHRS, CDR2 YFSETQ. The CDR3 here is CASSTTGNSYNEQFF. Partial CDR3 DNA: TGCGCCAGCAGCACGACAGGGAACTCCTACAATGAG.

To note about this clone: The read stops 3 residues short of the end of the CDR3; the missing end is completed from the germline J gene. The chain combines TRBV20-1 with TRBJ2-5, with 7 bases lining up with TRBD1. CDR1 and CDR2 from the germline V gene are DFQATT and SNEGSKA (reference sequence). Losses at the gene ends were 0 bases for V and 3 bases for J; bases not matched to a gene: 10. The CDR3 contains 16 residues. The CDR3 reads CSARDPLDRDEETQYF. The CDR3 bases that were read are TGCAGTGCTAGAGATCCTTTAGACAGGGACGAAGAGACC.

A word on this clone: Read sequence stops 3 residues before the CDR3 end, and the germline J gene provides the missing end. The chain carries TRBV12-3 or TRBV12-4 and TRBJ1-2, with a weak D call TRBD1 (6 bases). The ends were cut back, 5 bases at V and 4 bases at J, with 11 bases in the middle. This CDR3 contains 13 residues. CDR3: CASSTDRIYGYTF. The CDR3 bases that were read are TGTGCCAGCAGTACCGACAGGATCTATGGC.

Concerning this clone: The CDR3 extends 3 residues past the end of the read, so its final part is completed from the germline J gene. The gene calls are TRBV4-1 and TRBJ2-1, with TRBD1 matching over 7 bases. The germline V gene encodes CDR1 MGHRA and CDR2 YSYEKL. This CDR3 comprises 17 residues. With 4 bases clipped from V and 1 base from J, the junction kept 10 bases outside the gene matches. The CDR3 DNA, read in part, is TGCGCCAGCAGCCCCTTAGGCGTCAGGGGGTCCTACAATGAG. This sequence encodes CASSPLGVRGSYNE. The whole CDR3 protein reads CASSPLGVRGSYNEQFF.

A note on this clone: The read halts 3 residues ahead of the CDR3 end, with the missing end drawn from the germline J gene. J is TRBJ2-3 and V is TRBV9; 10 nucleotides line up with TRBD2. There are 17 residues in the CDR3. V dropped 0 bases and J dropped 2; count of bases not matched to a gene: 6. CDR1 is SGDLS, CDR2 YYNGEE, per germline. CDR3 amino acids: CASSVASSGGLTDTQYF. The covered CDR3 bases are TGTGCCAGCAGCGTAGCATCTAGCGGGGGACTCACAGATACG.